This T cell receptor beta chain was captured by sequencing in a study of beta chain features in type 1 diabetes. Overall study findings and caveats: Shortening that was moderate but significant affected the TCRB CDR3s of Type 1 diabetes patients in all four CD4+ subsets.

Sequenced material consisted of expressed TCRB transcripts (all of the isolated RNA was reverse transcribed). Repertoires were generated with immunoSEQ multiplex PCR, while TCRdb's copy carries only in-frame clones and drops some. The table records under 200,000 clones, 8% to 9.5% of them present only once. This clone is medium-sized within its sample. Antigen specificity is unknown. Looked up from germline, CDR1 is SNHLY and CDR2 is FYNNEI. The CDR3 contains 13 residues. V was pared by 6 bases and J by 2 bases, with 10 bases between. Input material: central memory CD4+ T cells from blood. The TCR was taken from a woman between 18 and 30 years old with type 1 diabetes. The genes are TRBV2 and TRBJ2-5; D may be TRBD2 (5 bases). CDR3 DNA sequence: TGTGCCAGCAGACGACGGACTCAAGAGACCCAGTACTTC. Its protein is CASRRRTQETQYF.